A selection of T cell receptor beta chains follows, all from one sample in a study of response to subunit inactivated influenza vaccine. TCRdb re-called the RT-PCR reads through MiXCR, storing one row per CDR3 protein. In the table there are about half a million distinct CDR3 sequences, over 25% of which are singletons. The sample in question was CD4+ T cells sorted from PBMCs, obtained roughly 5 days after vaccination. These receptors were obtained from a man in his fifties or sixties who received an inactivated influenza vaccine. The conserved cysteine and the conserved F or W are not part of the CDR3 here.

TRBV5-1,ASSFSPGEKLF
TRBV19,ASSIQQQETQY
TRBV6-1,ASSDGPSNTEAF
TRBV20-1,SARQVFNYGYT
TRBV4-3,ASSQEVVTSGYEQY
TRBV7-2,ASSWGQTGELF
TRBV20-1,SARPRIRGSYNEQF
TRBV20-1,SAREYLDEQF
TRBV24-1,ATSDQYREETQY
TRBV20-1,SARDPPGPDYGYT
TRBV10-3,ATRGTTDTQY
TRBV7-9,ASSSGWTGSHYGYT
TRBV4-1,ASTWDRGSSTTEAF
TRBV11-3,ASSLDGRTSEQF
TRBV12-3/TRBV12-4,ASSLGGWLRKAGQETQY
TRBV5-1,ASSLSGFNQPQH
TRBV15,ATSRDAQNIQY
TRBV5-1,ASRTHGGRNEQF
TRBV7-2,ASSARVGGHTDTQY
TRBV11-2,ASSTLSGNSYNEQF
TRBV20-1,SARGGGGPDTQY
TRBV10-3,AISGGTEYSYNEQF
TRBV12-3/TRBV12-4,ASSSGTLTLDTQY
TRBV20-1,SARVASGGAGEQY
TRBV5-1,ASSFSGRADTDTQY
TRBV20-1,SAGRLTEAF
TRBV20-1,SARTSLGNEQF
TRBV4-1,ASSQAKGYRETQY
TRBV13,ASLLRRQGFSSGANVLT
TRBV14,ASSQDLLSSYNEQF
TRBV20-1,SARMAPSSYEQY
TRBV19,ASSSKASSGQIFSGANVLT
TRBV7-3,ASSLRGPNIGASTDTQY
TRBV28,ASSPGDRAYYGYT
TRBV29-1,SVEGGALNTGELF
TRBV12-3/TRBV12-4,TSSLASWREIGSTDTQY
TRBV11-3,ASSSRGVSYNEQF
TRBV20-1,SARRDRLRGPLH
TRBV19,ASSIIRRSNQPQH
TRBV20-1,SASPQGRQDTQY
TRBV12-3/TRBV12-4,ASSFGRAMNTEAF
TRBV12-3/TRBV12-4,ASSLWWDSYGYT
TRBV5-1,ASSTGQGAIMNTEAF
TRBV12-3/TRBV12-4,ASSQQGSSYGYT
TRBV12-3/TRBV12-4,ASSPSRNTQY
TRBV11-2,ASRRPGRNYNEQF